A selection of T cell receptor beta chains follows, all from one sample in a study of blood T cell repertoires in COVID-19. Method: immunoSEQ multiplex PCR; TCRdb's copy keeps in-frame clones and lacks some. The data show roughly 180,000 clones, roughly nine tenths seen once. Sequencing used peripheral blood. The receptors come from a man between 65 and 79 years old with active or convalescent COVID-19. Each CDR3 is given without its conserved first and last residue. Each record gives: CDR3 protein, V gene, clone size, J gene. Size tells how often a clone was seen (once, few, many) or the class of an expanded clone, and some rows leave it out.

CDR3 protein: ASSLAGGVRTDTQY
V gene: TRBV7-9
clone size: NA
J gene: TRBJ2-3

CDR3 protein: ASSPGEGFYKRIPYEQY
V gene: TRBV11-2
clone size: NA
J gene: TRBJ2-7

CDR3 protein: ASGSSYNSPLH
V gene: TRBV3-1/TRBV3-2
clone size: NA
J gene: TRBJ1-6

CDR3 protein: ASSPRETGELF
V gene: TRBV3-1/TRBV3-2
clone size: NA
J gene: TRBJ2-2

CDR3 protein: ASSSGQGAWEQY
V gene: TRBV18
clone size: NA
J gene: TRBJ2-7

CDR3 protein: ASSQESGYAYEQY
V gene: TRBV4-1
clone size: NA
J gene: TRBJ2-7

CDR3 protein: ASSLGGLAIETQY
V gene: TRBV7-2
clone size: NA
J gene: TRBJ2-5

CDR3 protein: ASSLHPGGYPYGYT
V gene: TRBV7-2
clone size: NA
J gene: TRBJ1-2

CDR3 protein: ASSGSPGRGYT
V gene: TRBV12-3/TRBV12-4
clone size: NA
J gene: TRBJ1-2

CDR3 protein: ASSLDRVREKLF
V gene: TRBV14
clone size: NA
J gene: TRBJ1-4

CDR3 protein: ASSTGTTLTDTQY
V gene: TRBV19
clone size: NA
J gene: TRBJ2-3

CDR3 protein: ASSQDRGSNQPQH
V gene: TRBV4-3
clone size: few
J gene: TRBJ1-5

CDR3 protein: ASSSAGTLNPQH
V gene: TRBV28
clone size: NA
J gene: TRBJ1-5

CDR3 protein: ASSLAGSQETQY
V gene: TRBV7-2
clone size: NA
J gene: TRBJ2-5

CDR3 protein: AWSQGFHSPLH
V gene: TRBV30
clone size: NA
J gene: TRBJ1-6

CDR3 protein: ASSPVAGGLGYTQY
V gene: TRBV5-1
clone size: NA
J gene: TRBJ2-3

CDR3 protein: ASSAAGSSYEQY
V gene: TRBV5-1
clone size: NA
J gene: TRBJ2-7

CDR3 protein: ASSELRNEQF
V gene: TRBV18
clone size: NA
J gene: TRBJ2-1

CDR3 protein: ASSEVEKDGYT
V gene: TRBV2
clone size: NA
J gene: TRBJ1-2

CDR3 protein: ASSTPGWPETQY
V gene: TRBV19
clone size: NA
J gene: TRBJ2-5

CDR3 protein: ASSTGTYNSPLH
V gene: TRBV6-5
clone size: NA
J gene: TRBJ1-6

CDR3 protein: ASSTQGNNQPQH
V gene: TRBV7-9
clone size: NA
J gene: TRBJ1-5

CDR3 protein: ASSLGQDANTGELF
V gene: TRBV11-3
clone size: NA
J gene: TRBJ2-2

CDR3 protein: ASSDSGGVWDYEQY
V gene: TRBV2
clone size: NA
J gene: TRBJ2-7

CDR3 protein: ASSRPGQGADTQY
V gene: TRBV19
clone size: NA
J gene: TRBJ2-3

CDR3 protein: ASSHRDRRRGNTIY
V gene: TRBV14
clone size: NA
J gene: TRBJ1-3

CDR3 protein: ASSLGSSGRDTDTQY
V gene: TRBV5-1
clone size: NA
J gene: TRBJ2-3

CDR3 protein: ATSQGQASSYNEQF
V gene: TRBV24-1
clone size: NA
J gene: TRBJ2-1

CDR3 protein: ASSHRLMTGGDEQF
V gene: TRBV5-1
clone size: NA
J gene: TRBJ2-1

CDR3 protein: ASSRPGQGASGGNTIY
V gene: TRBV2
clone size: NA
J gene: TRBJ1-3

CDR3 protein: ASSPRGRGGYNEQF
V gene: TRBV7-2
clone size: NA
J gene: TRBJ2-1

CDR3 protein: ASSLGPAGYNEQF
V gene: TRBV5-5
clone size: NA
J gene: TRBJ2-1

CDR3 protein: ASQNGTWGLADPNEQF
V gene: TRBV5-1
clone size: NA
J gene: TRBJ2-1

CDR3 protein: ASSLSPSTDTQY
V gene: TRBV7-9
clone size: NA
J gene: TRBJ2-3

CDR3 protein: ASRSQGAGQY
V gene: TRBV6-6
clone size: NA
J gene: TRBJ2-5

CDR3 protein: ASSEASDTQY
V gene: TRBV9
clone size: NA
J gene: TRBJ2-3

CDR3 protein: ASSHDRVNSNQPQH
V gene: TRBV7-8
clone size: NA
J gene: TRBJ1-5

CDR3 protein: ASSQDFSPLH
V gene: TRBV7-2
clone size: NA
J gene: TRBJ1-6

CDR3 protein: ASSIPRTSGATYNEQF
V gene: TRBV19
clone size: NA
J gene: TRBJ2-1

CDR3 protein: ASSRDRGVEQF
V gene: TRBV10-1
clone size: NA
J gene: TRBJ2-1

CDR3 protein: ASSGLAYEQY
V gene: TRBV28
clone size: NA
J gene: TRBJ2-7

CDR3 protein: ASSMGQVLSGANVLT
V gene: TRBV19
clone size: NA
J gene: TRBJ2-6

CDR3 protein: ATSRDDGRGETQY
V gene: TRBV15
clone size: NA
J gene: TRBJ2-5

CDR3 protein: ASSQQGLGAANEQF
V gene: TRBV4-1
clone size: NA
J gene: TRBJ2-1